These 3 T cell receptor beta chains originate from one sample sequenced in a study of blood T cell repertoires in COVID-19. Assay used: immunoSEQ multiplex PCR; TCRdb lists only in-frame clones, some missing. In the table there are roughly 150,000 clones, 70% to 80% of which are singletons. Sequencing was carried out using PBMCs or T cells enriched from blood (not recorded which). Source of these receptors: a woman in her 70s in a cohort exposed to, infected with or recovered from COVID-19 (not recorded which).

The gene calls are TRBV6-7 and TRBJ2-7, with TRBD1 matching 8 bases. TRBV6-7 counts as an open reading frame of uncertain function. The V segment lost 7 bases and the J segment 6 bases; nucleotides outside the gene matches: 11. The CDR3 is made up of 14 amino acids. The CDR3: CASTLDREIGEQYF. The CDR3 DNA follows: TGTGCCAGCACCCTGGACAGGGAGATTGGCGAGCAGTACTTC.

This clone was counted between two and nine times. The chain is built from TRBV28 and TRBJ1-3; the D is unclear. From germline, CDR1 is MDHEN and CDR2 SYDVKM. This CDR3 spans 14 amino acids. V was shortened by 2 bases and J by 2 bases, with 7 bases between the two germline ends. The CDR3 loop reads CASSLAPPGNTIYF. The CDR3 coding sequence is TGTGCCAGCAGTTTAGCGCCCCCTGGAAACACCATATATTTT.

The V and J genes are TRBV5-1 and TRBJ2-2; 9 bases are a match to TRBD2. The CDR3 runs 15 residues. V was pared by 3 bases and J by 7 bases, with 7 bases of the junction left unmatched. Looked up from germline, CDR1 is SGHRS and CDR2 is YFSETQ. This CDR3 is CASSSFSGRGGELFF. Here the CDR3 DNA reads TGCGCCAGCAGCTCGTTTAGCGGGAGAGGCGGGGAGCTGTTTTTT. The full variable domain, its missing parts supplied by reference TRBV5-1 and TRBJ2-2, is KAGVTQTPRYLIKTRGQQVTLSCSPISGHRSVSWYQQTPGQGLQFLFEYFSETQRNKGNFPGRFSGRQFSNSRSEMNVSTLELGDSALYLCASSSFSGRGGELFFGEGSRLTVL.